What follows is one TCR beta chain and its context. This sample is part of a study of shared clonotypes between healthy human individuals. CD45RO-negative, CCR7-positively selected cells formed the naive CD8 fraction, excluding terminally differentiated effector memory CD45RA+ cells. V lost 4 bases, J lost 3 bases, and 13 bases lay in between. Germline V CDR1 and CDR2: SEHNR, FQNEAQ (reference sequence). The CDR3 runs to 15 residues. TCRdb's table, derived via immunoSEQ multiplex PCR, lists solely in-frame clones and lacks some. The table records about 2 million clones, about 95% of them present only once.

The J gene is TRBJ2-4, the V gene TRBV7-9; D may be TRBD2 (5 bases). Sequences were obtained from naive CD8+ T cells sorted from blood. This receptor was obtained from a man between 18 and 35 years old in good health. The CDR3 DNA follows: TGTGCCAGCAGCTCTCCTACTAGTGGCAAAAACATTCAGTACTTC. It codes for CASSSPTSGKNIQYF.